Here is one TCR beta chain with its context. This sample also contains other DNA sequences that code for the same CDR3. The CDR3 has 14 residues. Germline V gives CDR1 MNHNS, CDR2 SASEGT. V was pared by 2 bases and J by 7 bases, with 4 bases of the junction left unmatched. These data come from a study of blood T cell repertoires in COVID-19. Across the whole study: Sample material is recorded as cDNA or gDNA derived from T cells, B-cell-depleted T cells, or PBMCs.

Original processing notes: Reference gene primer amplification gave estimated nucleated cell counts. Libraries were prepared by immunoSEQ multiplex PCR; TCRdb keeps only in-frame clonotypes and omits some of them. V and J calls and clone size are those listed in that table; D and trimming were worked out from the DNA. Counted here are roughly 100,000 clones, approximately 84% occurring once; the ten biggest clones make up 11% to 15%. This receptor was identified in a woman between 55 and 75 years old with acute or convalescent COVID-19. The sequenced material came from peripheral blood. This chain connects TRBV6-1 to TRBJ1-5, with 8 positions matching TRBD1. CDR3 sequence: CASSESGGGQPQHF. The CDR3 DNA reads TGTGCCAGCAGTGAATCAGGGGGCGGACAGCCCCAGCATTTT.